This TCR beta chain stems from a study of blood T cell repertoires in COVID-19. On the study more broadly: Both acute and convalescent COVID-19 samples were obtained from the United States, Italy and Spain. Sources were T cells, B-cell-depleted T cells, or PBMCs; the material itself was cDNA or gDNA.

Per the original data handling: Reference gene primer amplification yielded estimated nucleated cell counts. TCRdb keeps only in-frame clones here, not all; method: immunoSEQ multiplex PCR. The V and J calls and clone size come from that table; D and trimming were worked out from the DNA. The sample comprises about 85,000 clones, 90% of which are singletons, and 4.3% rests with the top ten. Germline CDR1 and CDR2: MNHEY and SMNVEV (reference sequence). V lost 2 bases to trimming and J lost 5 bases, with 7 bases between them. The CDR3 loop spans 14 amino acids. The chain recombines TRBV27 with TRBJ1-6; tentatively, D is TRBD1 (6 bases). This receptor was obtained from an elderly woman with active or convalescent COVID-19. Sequences were obtained from peripheral blood. CDR3 coding DNA: TGTGCCAGCAGTTTAGCAGGGGATAATTCACCCCTCCACTTT. Its translation is CASSLAGDNSPLHF.